The 10 T cell receptor beta chains presented below share a single source sample, sequenced in a study of T-cell memory formation after mild COVID-19 (dated by TCRdb to the early 2020s). Libraries were constructed by 5' RACE. The sequencer was an Illumina NovaSeq 6000. The public reads were reprocessed in TCRdb via fastp at Q25 and MiXCR, keeping in-frame beta chains. Entries that share a CDR3 protein sequence are merged under the most common genes and DNA. Within this sample are approximately 150,000 distinct CDR3 sequences, with 10% to 15% of them counted one time only. Of the sample, about 3.3% is held by the ten largest clones. The specimen was PBMCs or a T cell subset sorted from them (not recorded which). All receptors come from a man younger than 35 who had mild COVID-19 (a few samples of this study predate the infection). The sample titles of this study are shuffled in the database, so cell type and time point are left out; the donor was told from shared clones.

The chain combines TRBV6-2 or TRBV6-3 with TRBJ1-5; TRBD1 is a possible D gene (5 bases). V dropped 2 bases and J dropped 5 bases, with 7 bases sitting between them. The germline V gene encodes CDR1 MNHEY and CDR2 SVGEGT. CDR3 length: 13 amino acids. CDR3 coding DNA: TGTGCCAGCAGTTACACAGGCTATCAGCCCCAGCATTTT. Encoded protein: CASSYTGYQPQHF.

A few counts support this clonotype. The chain recombines TRBV4-2 with TRBJ2-5; 8 bases align to TRBD2. This CDR3 has 16 residues. CDR1 is LGHNA and CDR2 is YNFKEQ in the germline V gene. After removal of 1 base from V and 5 bases from J, the junction contained 9 bases not matched to a gene. In DNA, the CDR3 is TGTGCCAGCAGCCAAGCATCTAGCGGGCAGAGGGAGACCCAGTACTTC. This sequence encodes CASSQASSGQRETQYF.

This clonotype occurred a few times. This rearrangement joins TRBV18 to TRBJ1-4; D is unclear. In germline, CDR1 is KGHSH, CDR2 LQKENI. The V and J ends lost 6 bases and 4 bases respectively, with 9 bases between them. This CDR3 region has 13 residues. CDR3 in DNA: TGTGCCAGCTCTCGCCGGGATAATGAAAAACTGTTTTTT. Amino acids: CASSRRDNEKLFF.

This clonotype was detected a few times. The chain uses TRBV5-6 and TRBJ2-1; the D gene is possibly TRBD1 (5 bases). The length of the CDR3 is 13 residues. The germline V gene has CDR1 SGHDT and CDR2 YYEEEE. Trimming cost V 3 bases and J 6 bases, with 10 bases left between them. The CDR3, as DNA: TGTGCCAGCAGCTGGGGCAGTCGCAATGAGCAGTTCTTC. Its protein product is CASSWGSRNEQFF.

This clonotype was observed at least ten times. The J gene is TRBJ2-4, the V gene TRBV7-2; D unclear. The CDR3 length is 13 residues. The germline CDR1 and CDR2 sequences are SGHTA and FQGNSA. With 3 bases removed from V and 7 bases from J, the gap between germline ends came to 10 bases. CDR3 coding DNA: TGTGCCAGCAGCTTTCAAGCGAGGAACATTCAGTACTTC. As protein: CASSFQARNIQYF.

This chain joins TRBV7-8 and TRBJ1-1; tentative D call: TRBD1 (5 bases). V was cut by 5 bases and J by 6 bases, with 10 bases left in between. CDR1 and CDR2 from the germline V gene are SGHVS and FQNEAQ. The CDR3 sequence is 12 residues long. The CDR3 loop reads CASSVDRSEAFF. The CDR3 bases are TGTGCCAGCAGCGTTGACAGATCTGAAGCTTTCTTT.

This clonotype was observed a few times. The chain couples TRBV10-2 to TRBJ2-1; D uncertain. The CDR3 spans 16 residues. Germline CDR1 WSHSY, CDR2 SAAADI. With 1 base removed from V and 8 bases from J, the gap between germline ends came to 18 bases. The DNA for the CDR3 is TGCGCCAGCAGTGAGTACCCGAAAGGATCGCACGATGAGCAGTTCTTC. Protein product: CASSEYPKGSHDEQFF.

This sequence joins TRBV12-3 or TRBV12-4 and TRBJ2-4; no clear D. The V gene lost 1 base and the J gene lost 6 bases, with 7 bases spanning the gap. The CDR3 totals 13 residues. CDR3 in amino acids: CASSLGMRNIQYF. CDR3 DNA sequence: TGTGCCAGCAGTTTAGGCATGAGAAACATTCAGTACTTC.

Written as DNA, the CDR3 is TGTGCCATCAGTGAGGCCGACCTGACTGAAGCTTTCTTT. It codes for CAISEADLTEAFF. This rearrangement joins TRBV10-3 to TRBJ1-1; D is ambiguous. V shed 2 bases and J shed 5 bases, with 9 bases lying between them. Per the germline V gene, CDR1 is ENHRY and CDR2 is SYGVKD. This CDR3 is built from 13 residues.

The chain combines TRBV18 with TRBJ1-2; perhaps TRBD1 as D (5 bases). Germline V CDR1 and CDR2: KGHSH, LQKENI. The CDR3 runs 14 residues. Trimming removed 2 bases at V and 4 bases at J, with 11 bases between. CDR3 residues: CASSPGAEVYGYTF. The CDR3 nucleotides read TGTGCCAGCTCACCAGGGGCGGAGGTCTATGGCTACACCTTC.